This is a list of T cell receptor beta chains from one sample in a study of human T cells and chemical hapten exposure. MiXCR, applied by TCRdb to the RACE reads, yields one record per CDR3 protein. Among some 350,000 distinct CDR3 sequences listed, about 6% were seen once. The input for sequencing was whole blood, taken in connection with sensitization to the hapten diphenylcyclopropenone (DPC). These receptors all come from a woman under 30 with alopecia areata. Some clones in this sample may be carry-over from other donors' samples. Both conserved end residues are part of each CDR3. Fields, in order: clone size, J gene, D gene, V gene, CDR3 protein, CDR3 DNA. The D gene is left open where the match is weak. Some rows have no size entry. The others give once, few or many, or a class for an expanded clone.

few,TRBJ2-1,TRBD1,TRBV6-2/TRBV6-3,CASSKDRSREQFF,TGTGCCAGCAGTAAGGACAGGTCCCGGGAGCAGTTCTTC
-,TRBJ1-6,-,TRBV18,CASSPTEGDSPLHF,TGTGCCAGCTCACCGACCGAGGGAGACTCACCCCTCCACTTT
-,TRBJ2-2,TRBD1,TRBV5-5,CASSTRDSPFTGELFF,TGTGCCAGCAGCACCCGGGACAGCCCCTTCACCGGGGAGCTGTTTTTT
many,TRBJ2-3,-,TRBV3-1,CASSQTGVTQYF,TGTGCCAGCAGCCAAACCGGAGTTACGCAGTATTTT
many,TRBJ1-5,-,TRBV28,CASSSLLGREGQPQHF,TGTGCCAGCAGTTCCCTTCTCGGCAGGGAAGGTCAGCCCCAGCATTTT
few,TRBJ1-1,TRBD1,TRBV20-1,CSARVYRGNTEAFF,TGCAGTGCTAGGGTGTACAGGGGGAACACTGAAGCTTTCTTT
few,TRBJ1-1,-,TRBV12-3/TRBV12-4,CASSTWNGAGENTEAFF,TGTGCCAGCAGTACTTGGAATGGTGCCGGGGAGAACACTGAAGCTTTCTTT
-,TRBJ2-5,TRBD1,TRBV10-3,CAISYLTGLETQYF,TGTGCCATCAGCTACTTGACAGGGTTAGAGACCCAGTACTTC
few,TRBJ2-2,TRBD2,TRBV6-2/TRBV6-3,CASRSPGGGAILTGELFF,TGTGCCAGCAGGTCCCCCGGCGGGGGGGCGATCTTGACCGGGGAGCTGTTTTTT
few,TRBJ2-7,-,TRBV29-1,CSVEMRQGLGEQYF,TGCAGCGTTGAAATGCGGCAGGGGTTGGGCGAGCAGTACTTC
-,TRBJ2-1,TRBD1,TRBV5-1,CASSLEPPGQGANEQFF,TGCGCCAGCAGCTTGGAACCCCCGGGACAGGGGGCAAATGAGCAGTTCTTC
-,TRBJ2-7,TRBD2,TRBV12-3/TRBV12-4,CASSLGLAGNNEQYF,TGTGCCAGCAGTTTAGGGCTAGCGGGGAACAACGAGCAGTACTTC
many,TRBJ1-6,-,TRBV6-5,CASSPEQHNSPLHF,TGTGCCAGCAGTCCCGAACAGCATAATTCACCCCTCCACTTT
many,TRBJ1-5,-,TRBV6-5,CASSRNQGNQPQHF,TGTGCCAGCAGCCGGAATCAGGGCAATCAGCCCCAGCATTTT
many,TRBJ2-1,TRBD1,TRBV7-8,CASSLARTGVVYNEQFF,TGTGCCAGCAGCTTAGCGAGGACAGGGGTCGTCTACAATGAGCAGTTCTTC
-,TRBJ2-7,-,TRBV18,CASSPLASSYEQYF,TGTGCCAGCTCACCACTTGCCAGCTCGTACGAGCAGTACTTC
many,TRBJ2-7,TRBD1,TRBV5-1,CASSTRQGSYEQYF,TGCGCCAGCAGCACCCGACAGGGGTCCTACGAGCAGTACTTC
few,TRBJ1-5,-,TRBV7-2,CASSFRINQPQHF,TGTGCCAGCAGTTTTCGCATCAATCAGCCCCAGCATTTT
-,TRBJ2-3,-,TRBV4-1,CASSQVAPRGGTDTQYF,TGCGCCAGCAGCCAAGTGGCTCCCCGCGGGGGCACAGATACGCAGTATTTT
many,TRBJ1-1,-,TRBV6-1,CASRGEQFNMFDTEAFF,TGTGCCAGCAGGGGGGAGCAATTCAATATGTTCGACACTGAAGCTTTCTTT
few,TRBJ1-2,TRBD1,TRBV6-1,CASSEGTGTGYTF,TGTGCCAGCAGTGAGGGGACAGGGACAGGCTACACCTTC
many,TRBJ2-1,-,TRBV19,CASSIRQANEQFF,TGTGCCAGTAGTATCCGACAGGCCAATGAGCAGTTCTTC
-,TRBJ1-5,-,TRBV2,CASRMGRENQPQHF,TGTGCCAGCAGGATGGGACGGGAAAATCAGCCCCAGCATTTT
many,TRBJ1-6,TRBD1,TRBV9,CASSPGQEDNSPLHF,TGTGCCAGCAGCCCAGGACAGGAAGATAATTCACCCCTCCACTTT
many,TRBJ2-7,-,TRBV12-3/TRBV12-4,CASSLQGYRIYEQYF,TGTGCCAGCAGTTTACAGGGGTATAGAATCTACGAGCAGTACTTC
few,TRBJ1-1,-,TRBV20-1,CSASWGVRGTEAFF,TGCAGTGCTAGTTGGGGGGTTAGGGGCACTGAAGCTTTCTTT
many,TRBJ1-5,-,TRBV3-1,CASSQGEEPQHF,TGTGCCAGCAGCCAAGGGGAAGAGCCCCAGCATTTT
many,TRBJ1-2,-,TRBV12-3/TRBV12-4,CASSPTDWTCTF,TGTGCCAGCAGTCCGACGGACTGGACATGCACCTTC
few,TRBJ2-1,TRBD1,TRBV20-1,CSAGQGTGYNEQFF,TGCAGTGCCGGGCAGGGGACAGGCTACAATGAGCAGTTCTTC
many,TRBJ2-3,TRBD2,TRBV6-4,CASSVGGDTQYF,TGTGCCAGCAGTGTGGGGGGGGATACGCAGTATTTT
-,TRBJ1-1,-,TRBV21-1,CASSKIMGTGRNTEAFF,TGTGCCAGCAGTAAGATTATGGGGACGGGCAGAAACACTGAAGCTTTCTTT
many,TRBJ1-2,-,TRBV6-5,CASSRTANFYGYTF,TGTGCCAGCAGCCGGACAGCAAACTTCTATGGCTACACCTTC
-,TRBJ2-3,TRBD2,TRBV20-1,CSANHLAGAYTDTQYF,TGCAGTGCCAACCACCTAGCGGGGGCTTACACAGATACGCAGTATTTT
-,TRBJ1-2,-,TRBV14,CASTPGGGGSSGYTF,TGTGCCAGCACTCCCGGAGGAGGGGGGTCTTCTGGCTACACCTTC
many,TRBJ1-1,-,TRBV6-2/TRBV6-3,CASSREGLNTEAFF,TGTGCCAGCAGTCGAGAGGGGCTGAACACTGAAGCTTTCTTT
few,TRBJ2-4,TRBD2,TRBV10-3,CAISEGTSGGKDIQYF,TGTGCCATCAGTGAAGGGACTAGCGGGGGGAAGGACATTCAGTACTTC
many,TRBJ1-6,-,TRBV5-4,CASSFGGSRSPLHF,TGTGCCAGCAGCTTCGGGGGGTCAAGGTCACCCCTCCACTTT
-,TRBJ2-3,TRBD1,TRBV4-2,CASSQDNRGDVDTQYF,TGTGCCAGCAGCCAAGATAACAGGGGGGATGTAGATACGCAGTATTTT
few,TRBJ1-4,TRBD1,TRBV6-5,CASSYLTDRGEALANEKLFF,TGTGCCAGCAGTTACCTGACTGACAGGGGAGAGGCCTTAGCTAATGAAAAACTGTTTTTT
-,TRBJ2-2,-,TRBV29-1,CSVESTNTNTGELFF,TGCAGCGTTGAATCGACCAACACGAACACCGGGGAGCTGTTTTTT
many,TRBJ2-5,-,TRBV6-6,CASRSGPGIVETQYF,TGTGCCAGCAGGAGCGGTCCGGGGATCGTAGAGACCCAGTACTTC
-,TRBJ2-4,-,TRBV11-2,CASSLIGTVYIQYF,TGTGCCAGCAGCTTGATCGGGACGGTATACATTCAGTACTTC
many,TRBJ2-3,-,TRBV6-6,CASRTGPSTDTQYF,TGTGCCAGCAGAACAGGGCCTAGCACAGATACGCAGTATTTT